The 7 T cell receptor beta chains below were found in one sample sequenced in a study of post-analysis software for immune sequencing data (dated by TCRdb to about 2015). The library relied on PCR. Sequenced using an Illumina HiSeq 2500. To reduce PCR and sequencing biases, unique molecular identifiers were built into the TCR beta cDNA libraries. TCRdb reprocessed the public reads (quality trimming at Q25 with fastp, clone calling with MiXCR) and kept in-frame beta chains. Each CDR3 protein gets just one entry, which takes the most common genes and DNA from the rows behind it. This sample comprises approximately 690,000 distinct CDR3 sequences, around 64% of them detected only once. Jointly, the top ten make up around 10% of the sample. No antigens are known for them. The investigation overall reported the following: Significantly higher frequencies in patients than in controls were found for roughly 5 TRBV segments, including TRBV5-6, TRBV5-1 and TRBV20-1.

Sequencing was performed on blood. These receptors were collected from a girl aged 2 to 9 with multiple sclerosis.

The rearrangement joins TRBV12-3 or TRBV12-4 to TRBJ1-4, with unresolved D. CDR3 size: 17 residues. Trimming pared 3 bases from V and 4 bases from J, leaving 18 bases between. CDR3 coding DNA: TGTGCCAGCAGTTTGGCGGGGTTGGGGAGGGTTAATGAAAAACTGTTTTTT. Its translation: CASSLAGLGRVNEKLFF.

The chain carries TRBV29-1 and TRBJ2-1, with D possibly TRBD2 on 7 matching bases. CDR1 is SQVTM, CDR2 ANQGSEA, per germline. V was cut by 7 bases and J by 7 bases, with 14 bases left in between. The CDR3 consists of 12 residues. CDR3 bases: TGCAGCGGGGGGGGCAGGGTTAATGAGCAGTTCTTC. This sequence encodes CSGGGRVNEQFF.

This chain joins TRBV3-1 and TRBJ1-2; tentative D call: TRBD1 (6 bases). Trimming cost V 4 bases and J 4 bases, with 16 bases left between them. Germline V CDR1 and CDR2: LGHDT, YNNKEL (reference sequence). The CDR3 consists of 15 residues. The DNA of the CDR3 is TGTGCCAGCAGCCCCACTAAACAGGGCGGCTATGGCTACACCTTC. Translation gives CASSPTKQGGYGYTF.

The chain carries TRBV12-3 or TRBV12-4 and TRBJ2-1; D possibly corresponds to TRBD2 (6 bases). This CDR3 region has 15 residues. V was pared by 7 bases and J by 2 bases, with 15 bases between. In DNA, the CDR3 is TGTGCCAGCAAAGGAGGGAGTATCCCCTACAATGAGCAGTTCTTC. This gives the protein CASKGGSIPYNEQFF.

V and J are TRBV7-2 and TRBJ2-1, with 11 bases matching TRBD1. CDR1 SGHTA and CDR2 FQGNSA come from the germline V gene. Trimming removed 1 base from V and 6 bases from J; junction bases left unmatched: 5. The CDR3 covers 16 residues. The CDR3 nucleotides are TGTGCCAGCAGCTTAGGTCTGGGACAGGGGGTCAATGAGCAGTTCTTC. Amino acids: CASSLGLGQGVNEQFF. The full variable domain, rest sourced from reference TRBV7-2 and TRBJ2-1, is GAGVSQSPSNKVTEKGKDVELRCDPISGHTALYWYRQSLGQGLEFLIYFQGNSAPDKSGLPSDRFSAERTGGSVSTLTIQRTQQEDSAVYLCASSLGLGQGVNEQFFGPGTRLTVL.

Only a few counts were recorded for this clonotype. The chain combines TRBV7-9 with TRBJ2-7, with D maybe TRBD2 (5 bases). The CDR3 totals 13 residues. CDR1 and CDR2 from the germline V gene are SEHNR and FQNEAQ (reference sequence). V was pared by 4 bases and J by 4 bases, with 11 bases between. CDR3 bases: TGTGCCAGCAGCTCTCCGGGAAAGTACGAGCAGTACTTC. Residues: CASSSPGKYEQYF.

The chain has TRBV7-2 and TRBJ2-7; 8 nucleotides agree with TRBD2. The V and J ends lost 0 bases and 4 bases, in that order; junction bases with no gene match: 5. The length of the CDR3 is 15 residues. CDR1 is SGHTA, CDR2 FQGNSA, per germline. In DNA form, the CDR3 reads TGTGCCAGCAGCTTAGCGGCGGGGGGCCTATACGAGCAGTACTTC. Translation gives CASSLAAGGLYEQYF.